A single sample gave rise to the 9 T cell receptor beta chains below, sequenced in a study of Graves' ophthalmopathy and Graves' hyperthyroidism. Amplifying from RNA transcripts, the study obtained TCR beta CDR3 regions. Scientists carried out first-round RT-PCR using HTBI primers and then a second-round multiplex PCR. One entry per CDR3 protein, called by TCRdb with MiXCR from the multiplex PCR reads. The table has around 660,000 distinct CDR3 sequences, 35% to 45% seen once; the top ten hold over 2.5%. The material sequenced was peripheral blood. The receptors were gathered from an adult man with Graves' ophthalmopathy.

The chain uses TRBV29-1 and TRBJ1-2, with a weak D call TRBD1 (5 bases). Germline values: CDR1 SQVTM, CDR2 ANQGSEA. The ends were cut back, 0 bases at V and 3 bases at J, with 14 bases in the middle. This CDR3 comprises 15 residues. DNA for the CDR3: TGCAGCGTTGAAGAATTGGGGGACCGTGACTATGGCTACACCTTC. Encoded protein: CSVEELGDRDYGYTF.

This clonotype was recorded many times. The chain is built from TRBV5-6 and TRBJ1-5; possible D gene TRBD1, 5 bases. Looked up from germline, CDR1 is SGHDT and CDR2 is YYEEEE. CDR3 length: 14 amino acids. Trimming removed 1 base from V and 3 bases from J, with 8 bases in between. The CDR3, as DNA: TGTGCCAGCAGCTTGAGTGGGGCCAATCAGCCCCAGCATTTT. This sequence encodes CASSLSGANQPQHF. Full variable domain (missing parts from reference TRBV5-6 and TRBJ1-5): DAGVTQSPTHLIKTRGQQVTLRCSPKSGHDTVSWYQQALGQGPQFIFQYYEEEERQRGNFPDRFSGHQFPNYSSELNVNALLLGDSALYLCASSLSGANQPQHFGDGTRLSIL.

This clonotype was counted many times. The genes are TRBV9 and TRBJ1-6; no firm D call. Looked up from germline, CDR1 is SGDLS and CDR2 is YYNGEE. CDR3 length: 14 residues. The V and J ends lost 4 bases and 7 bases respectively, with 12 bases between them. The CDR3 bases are TGTGCCAGCAGCCCAGTCAGCAACAATTCACCCCTCCACTTT. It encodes CASSPVSNNSPLHF.

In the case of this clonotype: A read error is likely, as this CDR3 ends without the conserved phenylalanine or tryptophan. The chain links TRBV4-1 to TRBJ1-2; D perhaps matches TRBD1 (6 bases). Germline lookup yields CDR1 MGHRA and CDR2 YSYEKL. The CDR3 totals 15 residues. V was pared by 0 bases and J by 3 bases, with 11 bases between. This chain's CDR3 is CASSQDPGGDYGYTL. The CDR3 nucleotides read TGCGCCAGCAGCCAAGATCCGGGGGGCGACTATGGCTACACCCTC.

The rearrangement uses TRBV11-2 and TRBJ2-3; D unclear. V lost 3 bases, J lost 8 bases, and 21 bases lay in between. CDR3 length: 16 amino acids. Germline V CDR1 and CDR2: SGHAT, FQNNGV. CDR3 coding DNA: TGTGCCAGCAGCTTTCCATTTATTCCCTCCCGGATTACGCAGTATTTT. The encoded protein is CASSFPFIPSRITQYF. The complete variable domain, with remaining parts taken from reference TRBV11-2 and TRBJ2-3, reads EAGVAQSPRYKIIEKRQSVAFWCNPISGHATLYWYQQILGQGPKLLIQFQNNGVVDDSQLPKDRFSAERLKGVDSTLKIQPAKLEDSAVYLCASSFPFIPSRITQYFGPGTRLTVL.

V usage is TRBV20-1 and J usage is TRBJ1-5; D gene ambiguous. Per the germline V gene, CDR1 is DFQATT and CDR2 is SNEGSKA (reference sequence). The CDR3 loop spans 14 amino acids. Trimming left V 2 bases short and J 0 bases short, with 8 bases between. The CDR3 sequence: CSARSPYSNQPQHF. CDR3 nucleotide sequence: TGCAGTGCTAGATCCCCATATAGCAATCAGCCCCAGCATTTT.

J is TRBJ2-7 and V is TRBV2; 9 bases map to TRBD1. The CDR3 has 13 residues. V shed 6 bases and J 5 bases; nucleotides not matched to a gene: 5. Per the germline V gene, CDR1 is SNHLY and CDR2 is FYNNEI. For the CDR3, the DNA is TGTGCCAGCAGGGGGACAGGGCGGCACGAGCAGTACTTC. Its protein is CASRGTGRHEQYF. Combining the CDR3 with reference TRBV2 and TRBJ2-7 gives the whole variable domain EPEVTQTPSHQVTQMGQEVILRCVPISNHLYFYWYRQILGQKVEFLVSFYNNEISEKSEIFDDQFSVERPDGSNFTLKIRSTKLEDSAMYFCASRGTGRHEQYFGPGTRLTVT.

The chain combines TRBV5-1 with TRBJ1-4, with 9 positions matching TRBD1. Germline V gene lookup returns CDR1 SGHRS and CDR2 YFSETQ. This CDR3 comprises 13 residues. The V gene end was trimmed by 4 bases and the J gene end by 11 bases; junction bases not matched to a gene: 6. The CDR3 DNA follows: TGCGCCAGCAGCCTGGACAGGGGAGACAAACTGTTTTTT. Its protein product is CASSLDRGDKLFF.

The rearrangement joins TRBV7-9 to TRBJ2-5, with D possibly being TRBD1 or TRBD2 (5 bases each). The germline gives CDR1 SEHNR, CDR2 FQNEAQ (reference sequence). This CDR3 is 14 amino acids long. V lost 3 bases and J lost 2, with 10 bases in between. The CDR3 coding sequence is TGTGCCAGCAGCTTTCGATGGGGGCAAGAGACCCAGTACTTC. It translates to CASSFRWGQETQYF.